The clone carrying this T cell receptor (beta chain) turned up a few times. Antigen unknown. This specimen comes from a study of T-cell reconstitution after alpha-beta-depleted transplantation in children. Study-wide findings and caveats: After one year, T-cell counts and TCRbeta diversity mostly came from new T cells. Approximately two months post-transplant, alpha-beta T cells reportedly originated from several hundred expanded graft clones.

V lost 0 bases and J lost 4, with 22 bases in between. The CDR3 is 18 amino acids. The V gene's germline CDR1 is SGHRS and CDR2 YFSETQ. Unique molecular identifiers were incorporated during preparation of the TCRbeta library. TCRdb re-called the PCR reads through MiXCR, storing one row per CDR3 protein. The profile covers about 470,000 distinct CDR3 sequences, with 43% appearing a single time and 27% taken by the ten largest. The chain couples TRBV5-1 to TRBJ1-2; D may be TRBD1 (5 bases). The specimen was PBMCs, collected before TCRalphabeta/CD19-depleted stem cell transplant. The source is a girl aged 2 to 9 with aplastic anemia, due to receive a stem cell transplant. The CDR3 DNA reads as TGCGCCAGCAGCTTGGCCGGTATCGGCAGGGCCCTAAGCTATGGCTACACCTTC. Its translation is CASSLAGIGRALSYGYTF.